The TCR beta chain described here comes from a study of cytomegalovirus exposure and HLA in healthy donors. General study results and limits: Cytomegalovirus status was reportedly diagnosed by the classifier with high specificity and sensitivity.

PCR involved 60 Vbeta and 13 Jbeta primers. The repertoire was sequenced with immunoSEQ multiplex PCR; TCRdb's copy has only in-frame clones and lacks some. The table shows tens of thousands of clones, with 75% to 80% occurring only once. For this clone: Its antigen is as yet unknown.

The CDR3 is 12 amino acids. Germline V gives CDR1 GTSNPN, CDR2 SVGIG (reference sequence). The source material was PBMCs. The receptor comes from a young man in good health and CMV-seronegative. The genes are TRBV30 and TRBJ2-5, with 7 bases aligning to TRBD1. Judging by the DNA end, TRBJ2-7 fits better; the J call may be wrong. CDR3 in amino acids: CAWSPHRGEQYF. CDR3 nucleotide sequence: TGTGCCTGGTCACCCCACAGGGGCGAGCAGTACTTC.